This TCR beta chain was observed in a study of shared T cell receptors in the human thymus. The CDR3 is 18 amino acids. Trimming took off 3 bases at V and 4 bases at J, with 24 bases between the two ends. Germline CDR1 reads LNHDA; CDR2 reads SQIVND (reference sequence). Libraries were prepared by immunoSEQ multiplex PCR; TCRdb keeps only in-frame clonotypes and omits some of them. The table records approximately 730,000 clones, approximately 85% of them present only once. The same data also contributed to another study, on human thymus T cells. That work contributes: It was from resections taken during corrective heart surgery that the thymus tissue came. Repertoires from thymus and blood appeared to show biased V and J gene usage. Unrelated individuals reportedly shared highly overlapping thymic TCR repertoires.

The sequence was obtained from a girl less than two years old with a congenital heart defect. The genes are TRBV19 and TRBJ2-5; unclear D gene. Sequenced sample: thymocytes. This CDR3 is CASSIPPAKFRGVETQYF. DNA of the CDR3: TGTGCCAGTAGTATCCCCCCCGCAAAGTTCAGAGGAGTAGAGACCCAGTACTTC.